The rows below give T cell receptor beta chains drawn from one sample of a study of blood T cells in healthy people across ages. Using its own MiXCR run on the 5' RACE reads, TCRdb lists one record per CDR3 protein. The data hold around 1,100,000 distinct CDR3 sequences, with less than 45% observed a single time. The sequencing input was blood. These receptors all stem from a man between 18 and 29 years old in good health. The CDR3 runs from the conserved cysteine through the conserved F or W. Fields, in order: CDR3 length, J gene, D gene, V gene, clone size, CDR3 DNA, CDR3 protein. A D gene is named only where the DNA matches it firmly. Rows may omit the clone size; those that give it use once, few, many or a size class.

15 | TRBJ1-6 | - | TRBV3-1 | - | TGTGCCAGCAGCCCCCCGGGGGACTATAATTCACCCCCCCACTTT | CASSPPGDYNSPPHF
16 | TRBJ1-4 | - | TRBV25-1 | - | TGTGCCAGCAGTGAATATAGTTCACAGCCTAATGAAAAACTGTTTTTT | CASSEYSSQPNEKLFF
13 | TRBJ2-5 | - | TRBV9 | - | TGTGCCAGCAGTACCCTCATTTCAGAGACCCAGTACTTC | CASSTLISETQYF
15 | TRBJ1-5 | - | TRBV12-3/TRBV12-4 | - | TGTGCCAGCAGTGCCCGGGGCCAAAACAATCAGCCCCAGCATTTT | CASSARGQNNQPQHF
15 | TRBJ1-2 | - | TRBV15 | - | TGTGCCACCAGCAGCTCTGTTGGGGGTATCTATGGCTACACCTTC | CATSSSVGGIYGYTF
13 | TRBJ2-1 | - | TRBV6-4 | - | TGTGCCAGCAGTGCCTCAGCAAACAATGAGCAGTTCTTC | CASSASANNEQFF
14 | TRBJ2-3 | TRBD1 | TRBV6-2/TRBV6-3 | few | TGTGCCAGCAGAAGGGACAGGGAGGCAGATACGCAGTATTTT | CASRRDREADTQYF
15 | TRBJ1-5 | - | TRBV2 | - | TGTGCCAGCAGTGAACGGGGTACAGGGAATCAGCCCCAGCATTTT | CASSERGTGNQPQHF
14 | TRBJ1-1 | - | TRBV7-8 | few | TGTGCCAGCAGCTCCTCGACAGGCACGACTGAAGCTTTCTTT | CASSSSTGTTEAFF
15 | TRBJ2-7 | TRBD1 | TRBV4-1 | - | TGCGCCAGCAGCCAAGTGCAGGGGGCGACGGACGAGCAGTACTTC | CASSQVQGATDEQYF
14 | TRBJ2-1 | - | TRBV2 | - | TGTGCCAGCAGTGAGCTGCCCGGGTTCGATGAGCAGTTCTTC | CASSELPGFDEQFF
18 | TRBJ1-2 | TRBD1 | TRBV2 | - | TGTGCCAGCAGATTTCTCCACCCTAGACAGGGGGTTGATCAACGCTACACCTTC | CASRFLHPRQGVDQRYTF
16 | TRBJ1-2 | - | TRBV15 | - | TGTGCCACCAGCAGAGATTCGGGCCAGGTGGGCTATGGCTACACCTTC | CATSRDSGQVGYGYTF
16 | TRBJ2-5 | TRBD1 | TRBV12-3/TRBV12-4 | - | TGTGCCAGCAGCCCTACTTCGGACAGGGGGCGAAAGACCCAGTACTTC | CASSPTSDRGRKTQYF
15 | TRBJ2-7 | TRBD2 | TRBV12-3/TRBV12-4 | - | TGTGCCAGCAGTTTAGGACTAGCGGGCACCTACGAGCAGTACTTC | CASSLGLAGTYEQYF
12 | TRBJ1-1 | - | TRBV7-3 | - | TGTGCCAGCAGCACCGACAGTGGTGACGCTTTCTTT | CASSTDSGDAFF
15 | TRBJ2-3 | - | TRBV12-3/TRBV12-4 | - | TGTGCCAGCAGTTTTTCCGGGACACCGGCAGATACGCAGTATTTT | CASSFSGTPADTQYF
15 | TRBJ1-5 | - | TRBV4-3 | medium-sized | TGCGCCAGCAGCCAAGATTCGGCCTCACAGCAGCCCCAGCATTTT | CASSQDSASQQPQHF
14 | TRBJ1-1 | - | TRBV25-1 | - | TGTGCCAGCAGTGAATCTTTGTTGAACACTGAAGCTTTCTTT | CASSESLLNTEAFF
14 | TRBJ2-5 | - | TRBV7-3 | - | TGTGCCAGCATGAGGTACCTCTACCAAGAGACCCAGTACTTC | CASMRYLYQETQYF
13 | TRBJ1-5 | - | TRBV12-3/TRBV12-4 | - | TGTGCCAGCAGTTGGACGGGGAATCAGCCCCAGCATTTT | CASSWTGNQPQHF
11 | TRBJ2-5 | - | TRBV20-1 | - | TGCAGTGCTAGAGATCGATTTGAGCAGTACTTC | CSARDRFEQYF
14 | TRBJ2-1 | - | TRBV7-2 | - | TGTGCCAGCAGCTTTTTAAGGGGACACAATGAGCAGTTCTTC | CASSFLRGHNEQFF
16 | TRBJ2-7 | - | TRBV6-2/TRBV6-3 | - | TGTGCCAGCAGCCCTAACCTTCGAGTTGTAGGGAACGAGCAGTACTTC | CASSPNLRVVGNEQYF
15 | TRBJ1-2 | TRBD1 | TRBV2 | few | TGTGCCAGCAGTAACCGGGACAGTGCTAACTATGGCTACACCTTC | CASSNRDSANYGYTF
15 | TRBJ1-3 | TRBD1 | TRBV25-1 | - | TGTGCCAGCAGTGCCGGGACAGCCTCTGGAAACACCATATATTTT | CASSAGTASGNTIYF
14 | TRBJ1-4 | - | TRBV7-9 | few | TGTGCCAGCAGCTCGACAGGCCTGAATGAAAAACTGTTTTTT | CASSSTGLNEKLFF
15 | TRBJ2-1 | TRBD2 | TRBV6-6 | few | TGTGCCAGCAGTCGCACTAGCGGGGGGAGGAATGAGCAGTTCTTC | CASSRTSGGRNEQFF
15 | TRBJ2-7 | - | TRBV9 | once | TGTGCCAGCAGCGTAGGGGGGAAGGGTTTCAATGAGCAGTACTTC | CASSVGGKGFNEQYF
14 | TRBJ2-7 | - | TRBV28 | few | TGTGCCAGCAGTTTCTGGACATCCACTTACGAGCAGTACTTC | CASSFWTSTYEQYF
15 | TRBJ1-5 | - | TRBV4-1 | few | TGCGCCAGCAGCCAAGATGGGAACAGCAATCAGCCCCAGCATTTT | CASSQDGNSNQPQHF
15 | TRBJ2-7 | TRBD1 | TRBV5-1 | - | TGCGCCAGCAGTTCGGAAGGGACAGCAACCTACGAGCAGTACTTC | CASSSEGTATYEQYF
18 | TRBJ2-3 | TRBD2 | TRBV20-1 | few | TGCAGTCCTCGGGGCCTAGCGGGGCCAGAACCCAGCACAGATACGCAGTATTTT | CSPRGLAGPEPSTDTQYF
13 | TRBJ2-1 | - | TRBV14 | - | TGTGCCAGCAGGGCTCAGTGGAACAATGAGCAGTTCTTC | CASRAQWNNEQFF
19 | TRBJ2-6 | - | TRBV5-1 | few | TGCGCCAGCAGCCCCTCTTCCACAGGTTTCGTATCTGGGGCCAACGTCCTGACTTTC | CASSPSSTGFVSGANVLTF
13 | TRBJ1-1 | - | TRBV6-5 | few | TGTGCCAGCAGATACAGGGAGAACACTGAAGCTTTCTTT | CASRYRENTEAFF
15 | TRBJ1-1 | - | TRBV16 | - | TGTGCCAGCAGCCGATCGGCAGATCGGGGCACTGAAGCTTTCTTT | CASSRSADRGTEAFF
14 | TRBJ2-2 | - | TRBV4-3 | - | TGCGCCAGCAGCCAAGGCCGGATCACCGGGGAGCTGTTTTTT | CASSQGRITGELFF
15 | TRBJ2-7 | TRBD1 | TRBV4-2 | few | TGTGCCAGCAGCCAAACCACAGGGGGCGTCTACGAGCAGTACTTC | CASSQTTGGVYEQYF
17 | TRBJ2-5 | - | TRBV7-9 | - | TGTGCCAGCAGCTCCACCCAGGGCAGGTTTTGGCAAGAGACCCAGTACTTC | CASSSTQGRFWQETQYF
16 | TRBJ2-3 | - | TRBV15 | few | TGTGCCACCAGCAGAGATCTAGGGGTGAGCACAGATACGCAGTATTTT | CATSRDLGVSTDTQYF
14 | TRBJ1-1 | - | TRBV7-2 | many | TGCGCCAGCAGCCAAGGCCGGGCGAACACTGAAGCTTTCTTT | CASSQGRANTEAFF